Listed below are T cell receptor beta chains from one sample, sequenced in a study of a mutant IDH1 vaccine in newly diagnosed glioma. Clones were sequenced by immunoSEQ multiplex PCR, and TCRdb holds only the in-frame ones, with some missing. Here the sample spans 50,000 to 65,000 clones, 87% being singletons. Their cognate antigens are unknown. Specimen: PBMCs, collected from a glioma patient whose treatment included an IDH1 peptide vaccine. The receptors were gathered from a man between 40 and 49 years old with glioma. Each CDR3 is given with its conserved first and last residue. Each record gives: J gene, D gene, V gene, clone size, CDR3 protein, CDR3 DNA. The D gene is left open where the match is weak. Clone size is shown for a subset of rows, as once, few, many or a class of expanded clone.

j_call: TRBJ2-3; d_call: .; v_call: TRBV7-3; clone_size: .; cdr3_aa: CASSLRRKDTQYF; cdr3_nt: TGTGCCAGCAGCTTACGGAGGAAAGATACGCAGTATTTT
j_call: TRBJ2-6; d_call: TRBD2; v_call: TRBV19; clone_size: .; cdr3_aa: CASRPKVLAGLSGANVLTF; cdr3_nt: TGTGCCAGTAGACCCAAGGTACTAGCGGGGCTCTCTGGGGCCAACGTCCTGACTTTC
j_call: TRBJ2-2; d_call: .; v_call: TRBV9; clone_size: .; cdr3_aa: CASSVGNFNTGELFF; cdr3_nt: TGTGCCAGCAGCGTAGGGAACTTTAACACCGGGGAGCTGTTTTTT
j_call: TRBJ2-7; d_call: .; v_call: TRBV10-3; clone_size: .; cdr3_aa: CAIRKGAAVIEQYF; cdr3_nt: TGTGCCATCAGGAAAGGGGCGGCCGTGATTGAGCAGTACTTC
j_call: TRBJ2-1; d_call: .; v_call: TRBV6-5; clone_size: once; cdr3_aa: CASSRGPGRASLF; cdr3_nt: TGTGCCAGCAGTCGCGGCCCGGGTCGGGCTTCCCTCTTC
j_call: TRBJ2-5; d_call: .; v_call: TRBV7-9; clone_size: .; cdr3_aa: CATCSGTEETQYF; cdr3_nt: TGTGCCACCTGTAGCGGGACAGAGGAGACCCAGTACTTC
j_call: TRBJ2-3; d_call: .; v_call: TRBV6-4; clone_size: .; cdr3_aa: CASSDFSDTQYF; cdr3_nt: TGTGCCAGCAGTGACTTTTCAGATACGCAGTATTTT
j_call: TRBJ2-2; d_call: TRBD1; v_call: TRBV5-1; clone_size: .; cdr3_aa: CASSLRGQGGTGELFF; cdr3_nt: TGCGCCAGCAGCTTGCGGGGACAGGGAGGCACCGGGGAGCTGTTTTTT
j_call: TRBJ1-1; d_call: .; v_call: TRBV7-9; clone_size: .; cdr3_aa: CASSRSRGTEAFF; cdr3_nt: TGTGCCAGCAGCAGGAGCAGGGGCACTGAAGCTTTCTTT
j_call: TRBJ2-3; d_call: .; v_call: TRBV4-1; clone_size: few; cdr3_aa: CASSQGRGAGTDTQYF; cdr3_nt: TGCGCCAGCAGCCAAGGAAGGGGGGCGGGGACAGATACGCAGTATTTT
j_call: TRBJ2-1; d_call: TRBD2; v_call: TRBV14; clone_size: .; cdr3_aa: CASSQLAGYYNEQFF; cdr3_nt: TGTGCCAGCAGCCAACTAGCGGGGTACTACAATGAGCAGTTCTTC
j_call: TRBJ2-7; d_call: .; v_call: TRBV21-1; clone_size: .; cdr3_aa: CASSKVSLSRVYSYEQYF; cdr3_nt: TGTGCCAGCAGCAAAGTTTCATTGTCTCGGGTATACTCCTACGAGCAGTACTTC
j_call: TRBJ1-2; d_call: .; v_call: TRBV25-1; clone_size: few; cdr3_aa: CASSVAGRDYGYTF; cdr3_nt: TGTGCCAGCAGTGTGGCAGGGCGCGACTATGGCTACACCTTC
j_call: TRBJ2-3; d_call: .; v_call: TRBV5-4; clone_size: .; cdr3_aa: CASSPGSLSTDTQYF; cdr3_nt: TGTGCCAGCAGCCCCGGGAGCTTGAGCACAGATACGCAGTATTTT
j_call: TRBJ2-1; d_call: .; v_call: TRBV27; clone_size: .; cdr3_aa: CASSLSAHQGDEQFF; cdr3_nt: TGTGCCAGCAGTTTATCTGCGCACCAGGGAGATGAGCAGTTCTTC
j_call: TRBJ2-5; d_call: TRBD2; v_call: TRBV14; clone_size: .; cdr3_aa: CASSQFLAGGLETQYF; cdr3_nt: TGTGCCAGCAGCCAGTTTCTAGCGGGAGGCCTAGAGACCCAGTACTTC
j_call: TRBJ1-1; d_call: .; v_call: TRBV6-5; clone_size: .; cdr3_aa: CASSYAGGLGTEAFF; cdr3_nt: TGTGCCAGCAGTTACGCGGGGGGCCTTGGCACTGAAGCTTTCTTT
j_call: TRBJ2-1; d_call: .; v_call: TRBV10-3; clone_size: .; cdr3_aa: CAISETGQGGNEQFF; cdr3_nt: TGTGCCATCAGTGAGACAGGGCAGGGGGGCAATGAGCAGTTCTTC
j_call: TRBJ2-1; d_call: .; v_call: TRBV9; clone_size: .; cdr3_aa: CASSVGNSRNYNEQFF; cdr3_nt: TGTGCCAGCAGCGTAGGTAATAGCCGTAATTACAATGAGCAGTTCTTC
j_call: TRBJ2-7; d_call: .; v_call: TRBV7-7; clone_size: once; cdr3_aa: CASSLASGSEQYF; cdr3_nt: TGTGCCAGCAGCTTAGCGTCGGGTTCCGAGCAGTACTTC
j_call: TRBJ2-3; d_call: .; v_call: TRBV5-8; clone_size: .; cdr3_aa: CASSLRPYTDTQYF; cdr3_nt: TGTGCCAGCAGCCTTAGGCCCTACACAGATACGCAGTATTTT
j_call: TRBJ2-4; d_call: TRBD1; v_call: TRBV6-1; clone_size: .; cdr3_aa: CASRQGAVAKNIQYF; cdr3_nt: TGTGCCAGCAGGCAGGGGGCGGTGGCCAAAAACATTCAGTACTTC
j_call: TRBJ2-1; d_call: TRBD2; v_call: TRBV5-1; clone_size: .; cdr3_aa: CASSLDLAGGPNEQFF; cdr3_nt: TGCGCCAGCAGCTTGGATTTAGCGGGAGGGCCTAATGAGCAGTTCTTC
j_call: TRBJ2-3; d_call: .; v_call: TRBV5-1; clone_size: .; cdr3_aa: CASSWRGKGSTDTQYF; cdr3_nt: TGCGCCAGCAGCTGGAGGGGCAAGGGGAGCACAGATACGCAGTATTTT
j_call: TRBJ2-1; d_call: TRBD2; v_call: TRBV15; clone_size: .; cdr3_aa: CATSRMTSGRGNEQFF; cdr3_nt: TGTGCCACCAGCAGGATGACTAGCGGGAGGGGGAATGAGCAGTTCTTC
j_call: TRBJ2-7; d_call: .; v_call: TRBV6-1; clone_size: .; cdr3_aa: CASSGPPRVYEQYF; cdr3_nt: TGTGCCAGCAGTGGGCCCCCTCGCGTCTACGAGCAGTACTTC
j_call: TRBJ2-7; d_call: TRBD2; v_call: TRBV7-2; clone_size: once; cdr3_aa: CASSGTSGLYEQYF; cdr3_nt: TGTGCCAGCAGCGGGACTAGCGGCCTCTACGAGCAGTACTTC
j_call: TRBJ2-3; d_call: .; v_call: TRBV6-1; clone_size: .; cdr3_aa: CASSVVSRTDTQYF; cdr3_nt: TGTGCCAGCAGTGTGGTCAGTCGGACAGATACGCAGTATTTT
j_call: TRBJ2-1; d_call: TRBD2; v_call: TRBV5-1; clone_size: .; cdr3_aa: CASRDSGLATRNEQFF; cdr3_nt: TGCGCCAGCAGGGACTCGGGACTAGCGACGAGGAATGAGCAGTTCTTC
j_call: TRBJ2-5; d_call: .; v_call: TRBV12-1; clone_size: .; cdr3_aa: CASSSGGRDSKETQYF; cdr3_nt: TGTGCCAGCAGCTCCGGGGGGAGGGACTCGAAAGAGACCCAGTACTTC
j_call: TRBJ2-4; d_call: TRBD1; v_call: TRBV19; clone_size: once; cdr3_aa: CASRGQGVDIQYF; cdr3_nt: TGTGCCAGTAGGGGACAGGGGGTAGACATTCAGTACTTC
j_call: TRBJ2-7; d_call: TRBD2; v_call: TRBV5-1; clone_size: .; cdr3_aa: CASSPRLAGESGAYEQYF; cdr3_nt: TGCGCCAGCAGCCCCAGACTAGCGGGAGAGAGCGGAGCCTACGAGCAGTACTTC
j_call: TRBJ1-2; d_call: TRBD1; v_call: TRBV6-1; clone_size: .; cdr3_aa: CASSEARTGPYGYTF; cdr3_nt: TGTGCCAGCAGTGAAGCGCGGACAGGACCTTATGGCTACACCTTC
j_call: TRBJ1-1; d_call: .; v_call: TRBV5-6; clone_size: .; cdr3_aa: CASSFGGGEAFF; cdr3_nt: TGTGCCAGCAGCTTCGGCGGGGGAGAAGCTTTCTTT
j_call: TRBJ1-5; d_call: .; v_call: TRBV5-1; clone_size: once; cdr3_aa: CASSLGANSNQPQHF; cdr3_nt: TGCGCCAGCAGCTTGGGTGCAAACAGCAATCAGCCCCAGCATTTT
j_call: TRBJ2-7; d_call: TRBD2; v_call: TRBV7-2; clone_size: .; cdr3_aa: CASTPGGTGLAVYEQYF; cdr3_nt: TGTGCCAGCACCCCCGGCGGCACGGGACTAGCCGTCTACGAGCAGTACTTC
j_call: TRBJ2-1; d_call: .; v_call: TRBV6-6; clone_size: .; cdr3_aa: CASSLKLLTIHNEQFF; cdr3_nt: TGTGCCAGCAGTCTCAAACTACTAACAATTCACAATGAGCAGTTCTTC
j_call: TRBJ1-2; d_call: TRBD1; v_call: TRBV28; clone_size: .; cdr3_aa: CASSLTGAYVYGYTF; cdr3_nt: TGTGCCAGCAGTTTAACAGGGGCATATGTATATGGCTACACCTTC
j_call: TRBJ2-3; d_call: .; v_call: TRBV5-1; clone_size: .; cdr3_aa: CASSPWSEADTQYF; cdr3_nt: TGCGCCAGCAGCCCGTGGAGTGAGGCAGATACGCAGTATTTT
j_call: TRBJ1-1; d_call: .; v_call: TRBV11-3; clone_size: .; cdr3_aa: CASSLGVAGEAFF; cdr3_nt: TGTGCCAGCAGCTTAGGGGTTGCAGGCGAGGCTTTCTTT
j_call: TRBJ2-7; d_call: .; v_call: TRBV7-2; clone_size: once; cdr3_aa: CASSPPTGWDEQYF; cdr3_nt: TGTGCCAGCAGCCCCCCGACAGGTTGGGACGAGCAGTACTTC
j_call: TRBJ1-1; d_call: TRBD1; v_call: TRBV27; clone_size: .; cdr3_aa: CASTHTGGNTEAFF; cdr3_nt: TGTGCCAGCACCCACACAGGGGGTAACACTGAAGCTTTCTTT
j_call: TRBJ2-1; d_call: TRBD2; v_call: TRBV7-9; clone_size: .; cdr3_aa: CASSAGLAGGWNEQFF; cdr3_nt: TGTGCCAGCAGCGCGGGACTAGCGGGAGGATGGAATGAGCAGTTCTTC
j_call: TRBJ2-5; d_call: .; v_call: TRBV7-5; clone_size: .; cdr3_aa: CVRSFSWASGRKSPQETQYF; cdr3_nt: TGTGTAAGAAGCTTTTCTTGGGCTAGCGGGAGGAAATCCCCCCAAGAGACCCAGTACTTC
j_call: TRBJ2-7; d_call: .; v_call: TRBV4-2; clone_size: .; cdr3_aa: CASSQVGADLAYEQYF; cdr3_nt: TGTGCCAGCAGCCAAGTAGGGGCGGATCTGGCCTACGAGCAGTACTTC
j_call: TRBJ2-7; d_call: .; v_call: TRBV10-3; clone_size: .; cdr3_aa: CAISDTGTSYEQYF; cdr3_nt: TGTGCCATCAGTGATACCGGGACCTCCTACGAGCAGTACTTC
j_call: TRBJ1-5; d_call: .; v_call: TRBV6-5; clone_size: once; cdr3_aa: CASRDRLSNQPQHF; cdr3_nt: TGTGCCAGCAGGGACAGACTTAGCAATCAGCCCCAGCATTTT
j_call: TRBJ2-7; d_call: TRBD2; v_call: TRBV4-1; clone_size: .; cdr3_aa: CASSQEGGQGGTRGHEQYF; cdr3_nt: TGCGCCAGCAGCCAAGAGGGTGGGCAGGGCGGGACTAGAGGCCACGAGCAGTACTTC
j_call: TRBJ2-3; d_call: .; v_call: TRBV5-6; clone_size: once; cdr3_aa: CASSLWVSGRTDTQYF; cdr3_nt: TGTGCCAGCAGCTTGTGGGTTAGCGGACGCACAGATACGCAGTATTTT
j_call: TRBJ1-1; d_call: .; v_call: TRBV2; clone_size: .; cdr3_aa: CASSVQSNTEAFF; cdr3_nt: TGTGCCAGCAGTGTACAGTCGAACACTGAAGCTTTCTTT
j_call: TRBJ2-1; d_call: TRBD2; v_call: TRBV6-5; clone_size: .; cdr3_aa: CAVASGTYNEQFF; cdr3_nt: TGTGCCGTCGCCAGCGGGACCTACAATGAGCAGTTCTTC
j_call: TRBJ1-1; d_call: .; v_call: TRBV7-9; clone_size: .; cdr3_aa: CASSLRLWDTNMNTEAFF; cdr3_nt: TGTGCCAGCAGCTTAAGATTATGGGACACAAACATGAACACTGAAGCTTTCTTT
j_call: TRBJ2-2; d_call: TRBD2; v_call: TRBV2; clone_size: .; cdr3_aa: CASNVAGGPGELFF; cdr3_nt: TGTGCCAGCAATGTAGCGGGGGGTCCCGGGGAGCTGTTTTTT
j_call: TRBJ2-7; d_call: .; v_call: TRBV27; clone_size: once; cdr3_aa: CASSLSRSYEQYF; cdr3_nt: TGTGCCAGCAGTTTATCGCGCTCCTACGAGCAGTACTTC
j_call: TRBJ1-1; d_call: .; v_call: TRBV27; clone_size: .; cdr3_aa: CASQEQAANTEAFF; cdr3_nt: TGTGCCAGTCAAGAACAGGCGGCGAACACTGAAGCTTTCTTT